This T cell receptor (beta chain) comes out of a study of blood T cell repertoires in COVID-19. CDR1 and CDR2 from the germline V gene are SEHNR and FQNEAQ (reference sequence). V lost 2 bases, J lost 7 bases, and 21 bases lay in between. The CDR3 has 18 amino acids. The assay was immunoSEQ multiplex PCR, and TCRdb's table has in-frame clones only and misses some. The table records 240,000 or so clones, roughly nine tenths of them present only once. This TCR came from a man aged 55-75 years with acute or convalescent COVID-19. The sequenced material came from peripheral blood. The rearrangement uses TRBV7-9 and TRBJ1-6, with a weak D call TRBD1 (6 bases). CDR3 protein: CASSLKLGQGTWNSPLHF. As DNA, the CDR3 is TGTGCCAGCAGCTTAAAACTTGGTCAGGGGACGTGGAATTCACCCCTCCACTTT.